This TCR beta chain was identified during a study of OX40 agonist ivuxolimab in advanced cancers. The method was immunoSEQ multiplex PCR; TCRdb's version includes in-frame clones alone and lacks a portion of them. The data contain over 55,000 clones, 94% of them singletons. CDR3 length: 16 residues. Looked up from germline, CDR1 is SGHAT and CDR2 is FQDESV (reference sequence). V dropped 5 bases and J dropped 0; count of bases not matched to a gene: 6. This clonotype was obtained from an adult with an advanced solid tumor such as melanoma, head and neck, liver or kidney cancer. The rearrangement joins TRBV11-1 to TRBJ2-7, with 11 bases aligning to TRBD2. The sample here was CD4+ or CD8+ T cells sorted from blood, taken in a trial of the OX40 agonist ivuxolimab. The CDR3 sequence: CASSPWTSGFSYEQYF. The CDR3 nucleotides read TGTGCCAGCAGCCCCTGGACTAGCGGGTTCTCCTACGAGCAGTACTTC.